The source of this T cell receptor beta chain is a study of cytomegalovirus exposure and HLA in healthy donors (dated by TCRdb to between 2016 and 2019). About the study as a whole: An earlier analysis of approximately 600 of the donors reported about 250 Gb of sequence data and roughly 100 million unique TCR beta sequences from about 179 million T cells. About 300 gigabases of sequencing data and 80 million or so unique TCR sequences were included in an early release covering around 600 HLA-typed donors. Of the approximately 400 genotyped donors, over 70% fell in the genetic ancestry cluster associated with self-reported Caucasian donors. The study aimed to test whether cataloging public T cell receptors could reveal signatures of past pathogen exposure. The study profiled the T cell repertoires of fewer than 850 subjects by immunosequencing and related them to cytomegalovirus serostatus. In addition to the first cohort of 650 to 750 subjects, a separate validation cohort of approximately 130 different subjects was used. High-throughput TCR immunosequencing, statistical association of individual TCRs with disease status, and machine learning were combined to predict cytomegalovirus infection status. A later analysis re-analyzed previously published TCR beta repertoires from 600 to 850 donors and added high-resolution HLA genotyping to study TCR occurrence patterns. The later analysis used no new phenotypic data to find candidate immune exposures, relying instead on TCR beta sequences and their occurrence across donors. An earlier analysis of more than 450 of the donors used high-throughput TCR beta sequencing to judge whether each TCR beta V gene segment behaved as functional or pseudogenic. Donor age, sex, ethnicity and CMV serostatus were collected together with the repertoire data. A later genetic analysis used genome-wide SNP genotypes for about three fifths of the roughly 700 donors, treating that subset as a discovery cohort. Every repertoire in the discovery cohort had been generated on one and the same sequencing platform. Both class I and class II loci were covered by HLA typing, at four-digit resolution. The number of donors typed differed by locus, with 629-630 for A, B, C, DRB1 and DQB1, around 520 for DQA1, 600 to 610 for DPA1, and some 440 for DPB1. Roughly five DR-DQ haplotypes were handled as single units for association and clustering, since linkage in the cohort was strong. Across 398 genotyped donors of the cohort, an average of approximately 240,000 unique TCR beta nucleotide sequences per donor were sequenced, and around 20% of those sequences were non-productive.

Notes on this clone: Its binding antigen is unknown. Per-base quality was not reported, and no clone a single base away is much larger than it.

V and J are truncated by 3 bases and 3 bases respectively, leaving an intervening sequence of 8 bases. The CDR3 measures 13 amino acids from cysteine to phenylalanine. The read is trimmed to its CDR3 DNA, 39 bases read in frame from base 1. CDR1 and CDR2 were assigned from the germline V gene as SGHTA and FQGTGA. Results the study describes overall, beyond this receptor: It was suggested by the authors that the approach could potentially be generalized to other disease states and immunological phenotypes. A cluster of highly shared sequence variants was judged likely to represent a technical artifact of the sequencing pipeline. A later analysis found that HLA-associated TCR beta chains were more clonally expanded and had lower generation probabilities than equally common non-associated chains. The study gave a list of 150 to 200 TCR beta chains associated with cytomegalovirus. In vitro tests confirmed that a few of the cytomegalovirus-associated TCR beta chains recognize cytomegalovirus antigens. Sequencing depth was assumed to be roughly uniform across donors in the presence/absence analyses, though that assumption may not hold. A further reported finding was that TCR beta sequences accurately predicted the HLA-A and HLA-B alleles for most subjects in the first cohort. A later genetic analysis reported fewer N-insertions in productive TCRs among donors in an Asian-associated ancestry cluster than the roughly 700-donor mean. In a later analysis, some 17,000 TCR beta sequences were associated with specific HLA alleles at a false discovery rate of 0.05. Most TCR sequences were seen in very few donors, while some public TCRs were found in many individuals. The earlier analysis of 587 of the donors excluded roughly 16 rarely observed V segments, including chromosome 9 orphons, because counts were too low. In a later analysis, most CMV-associated TCR beta chains were found to appear HLA-restricted, with HLA associations seemingly driven largely by CMV exposure. The cohort was sequenced for TCR beta chains only, and without alpha or paired-chain data the features that could be detected were limited. In an earlier analysis of fewer than 750 of the donors, most TCR beta V segments were observed in productive rearrangements about 87% or about 30% of the time, broadly matching IMGT annotations. The only immune exposure information available for the cohort was CMV serostatus. Because the 87-base-pair reads could not distinguish some IMGT-functional V segments, including TRBV6-2 and TRBV6-3, those segments were excluded. In a later genetic analysis, a missense DCLRE1C variant was associated with V-gene and J-gene trimming of TCR beta chains, and the association was replicated in an independent cohort. Linkage disequilibrium might explain the correlated functional status among segregating V segments, but an unknown experimental factor could not be excluded. The classifier was reported to diagnose cytomegalovirus status with high specificity and sensitivity in both the original cohort and the validation cohort. Several of the top co-occurrence clusters appeared to be linked to parvovirus B19, influenza, CMV and Epstein-Barr virus, according to a later analysis. Assigning TCR associations to individual alleles was difficult when HLA alleles, especially DR and DQ, strongly co-occurred. Because HLA typing was missing for some donors at each locus, association tests included only the typed subset. A later analysis found that TCR association rates varied across HLA loci, with DRB1 alleles showing the most associated TCRs and HLA-C alleles the fewest.

The protocol used for the library was the immunoSEQ multiplex PCR assay. For the multiplex PCR, a mixture combining 60 forward primers for TCR Vbeta segments and 13 reverse primers for TCR Jbeta segments was used. The CDR3 region of rearranged TCR beta genes was amplified from genomic DNA with a multiplex PCR assay. The Illumina HiSeq System was used to sequence the amplified TCR beta libraries as 87-base-pair reads. The authors' analysis ran thus. A later analysis counted about 82 million unique TCR beta chains across the 500 to 850 repertoires, and roughly 11 million of these chains were shared by at least two donors. Raw reads were error-corrected and collapsed into unique sequences with a nearest-neighbor algorithm that merged closely related sequences to remove PCR and sequencing errors. CDR3 sequences were aligned to IMGT reference sequences to assign V, D and J gene segments. For a sequence to be retained, at least a six-nucleotide match to both a V gene segment and a J gene segment was required. A rearrangement counted as productive if the CDR3 had no stop codons and remained in frame with V and J, and every other rearrangement counted as non-productive. Following IMGT convention, CDR3 was defined as the stretch from the second conserved V-encoded cysteine up to the conserved J-encoded phenylalanine. The earlier analysis of 450 to 750 of the donors excluded any sequence lacking an unambiguous match to a single V gene segment. In an earlier analysis of 587 of the donors, V segments were called functional above 56.7% productive rearrangements and were called segregating when the between-donor standard deviation exceeded 5%. A statistical classification framework was built for diagnosing cytomegalovirus status from the catalog of TCR beta chain sequences. V and J gene assignment, in a later analysis, came from comparing TCR nucleotide sequences with IMGT/GENE-DB human TR gene sequences. A later analysis assigned CDR3 sequences and most-parsimonious VDJ recombination scenarios with the TCRdist pipeline. In a later analysis, each TCR beta chain was defined by its CDR3 amino acid sequence together with its V-gene family, and reads without a unique V-gene family were excluded. To address suspected cross-contamination and a sequencing artifact, a later analysis removed 450 to 700 highly shared, low-generation-probability nucleotide sequences. A later analysis calculated a clonal expansion index for each public chain from normalized within-repertoire ranks of inferred template counts. A later analysis computed generation probabilities with a VDJ recombination model fitted to out-of-frame rearrangements, and checked the results against IGoR. Hypergeometric tests were used in a later analysis to score TCR-TCR, TCR-HLA and TCR-CMV co-occurrence, with a repertoire-size bias correction applied to the TCR pairs. A later analysis estimated false discovery rates by permuting HLA or CMV assignments 20 times. In a later analysis, co-occurring TCRs were grouped with DBSCAN, and TCRdist sequence similarity was added when clustering was performed within HLA-allele-positive subsets. Co-occurrence clustering excluded repertoires with fewer than 30,000 or more than 120,000 public chains, plus five with anomalous nucleotide sharing. This immuneACCESS table, as held by TCRdb, lists in-frame sequences with V and J called but not all clones. Of the missing ones, under half trace to an unresolved V gene in checked studies; the others have no known cause. The V and J calls and the clone size are those of that table, but D and trimming were determined from the DNA. Present in this sample are about 150,000 clones, about 87% of which were seen just once. Less than 5.5% of the sample is taken by the ten largest.

The cohort consisted of some 670 healthy bone marrow donors. At the time of sampling, all cohort members were nominally healthy, though unrecorded immune exposures were likely present. The donor was CMV seronegative and was included in the group of approximately 350 seronegative cohort members. A peripheral blood sample was collected from each donor, and TCR beta sequencing was performed on peripheral blood mononuclear cells. The Qiagen DNeasy Blood Extraction Kit was used to extract genomic DNA from the blood cell samples. What was sequenced was PBMCs. This receptor was taken from a woman in her 30s in good health and CMV-seronegative. The chain employs TRBV7-3 and TRBJ1-2; the D gene is not confidently resolved. The sequence in DNA is TGTGCCAGCAGCTTCGACGGAGACTATGGCTACACCTTC. This codes for CASSFDGDYGYTF.